These 25 T cell receptor beta chains share one sample of origin, sequenced in a study of blood T cell repertoires in COVID-19. The table came from immunoSEQ multiplex PCR; TCRdb's copy has only in-frame clones and leaves some out. The profile shows under 350,000 clones, over 75% of them singletons. Sequencing input: peripheral blood. These receptors were obtained from a human donor in a cohort sampled during active COVID-19.

The genes are TRBV6-5 and TRBJ2-3, with a tentative D call TRBD2 (6 bases). The germline CDR1 and CDR2 sequences are MNHEY and SVGAGI. The CDR3 loop spans 15 amino acids. V was shortened by 0 bases and J by 2 bases, with 9 bases between the two germline ends. The CDR3 sequence is CASSYSRDFTDTQYF. Here the CDR3 DNA reads TGTGCCAGCAGTTACTCCCGGGACTTCACAGATACGCAGTATTTT.

This chain uses TRBV19 with TRBJ1-5; 10 nucleotides line up with TRBD1. The CDR3 spans 15 residues. Germline-derived CDR1 and CDR2 are LNHDA and SQIVND (reference sequence). The V segment lost 7 bases and the J segment 6 bases; nucleotides outside the gene matches: 9. In nucleotides, the CDR3 is TGTGCCAGTACCATGGGACAGGGGCACGTTCAGCCCCAGCATTTT. Translation: CASTMGQGHVQPQHF.

This chain links TRBV19 with TRBJ2-1; 11 bases align to TRBD2. Losses at the gene ends were 5 bases for V and 7 bases for J; bases not matched to a gene: 10. Germline V gene sequence: CDR1 LNHDA, CDR2 SQIVND (reference sequence). CDR3 length: 16 amino acids. The CDR3: CASSLLAGGPGNEQFF. CDR3 bases: TGTGCCAGTAGTTTGCTAGCGGGAGGCCCTGGGAATGAGCAGTTCTTC. The full variable domain, its missing parts supplied by reference TRBV19 and TRBJ2-1, is DGGITQSPKYLFRKEGQNVTLSCEQNLNHDAMYWYRQDPGQGLRLIYYSQIVNDFQKGDIAEGYSVSREKKESFPLTVTSAQKNPTAFYLCASSLLAGGPGNEQFFGPGTRLTVL.

V gene TRBV3-1 (or the pseudogene TRBV3-2) combines with J gene TRBJ1-2; 7 bases are shared with TRBD1. The CDR3 is 16 amino acids. The junction had 10 bases not matched to a gene; V was cut back by 4 bases and J by 2 bases. Germline values: CDR1 LGHDT, CDR2 YNNKEL (reference sequence). The CDR3 is CASSPGTVATNYGYTF. Here the CDR3 DNA reads TGTGCCAGCAGCCCCGGGACAGTCGCTACGAACTATGGCTACACCTTC.

J is TRBJ2-1 and V is TRBV3-1 (or the pseudogene TRBV3-2); 7 bases fit TRBD2. Germline trimming cut 4 bases from V and 0 bases from J; bases unmatched to any gene: 3. CDR3 length: 15 amino acids. Germline CDR1 LGHDT, CDR2 YNNKEL (reference sequence). The DNA for the CDR3 is TGTGCCAGCAGCCGAACGGGAGGCTCCTACAATGAGCAGTTCTTC. Translation gives CASSRTGGSYNEQFF.

The chain combines TRBV5-1 with TRBJ2-5, with 9 bases matching TRBD2. The germline V gene has CDR1 SGHRS and CDR2 YFSETQ. This CDR3 has 15 amino acids. Trimming took 3 bases from V and 2 from J; bases not matched to a gene: 5. As DNA, the CDR3 is TGCGCCAGCAGCTCGTTAGCGGGAGAGCAAGAGACCCAGTACTTC. It translates to CASSSLAGEQETQYF.

This clone has a single count. The chain employs TRBV30 and TRBJ2-7; 11 bases match TRBD2. The germline V gene encodes CDR1 GTSNPN and CDR2 SVGIG (reference sequence). The junction had 10 bases not matched to a gene; V was cut back by 5 bases and J by 1 base. This CDR3 region has 16 residues. In nucleotides, the CDR3 is TGTGCCTGGGGGCCGGGACTAGCGGACTTTTCCTACGAGCAGTACTTC. Amino acid sequence: CAWGPGLADFSYEQYF. Full variable domain (missing parts from reference TRBV30 and TRBJ2-7): SQTIHQWPATLVQPVGSPLSLECTVEGTSNPNLYWYRQAAGRGLQLLFYSVGIGQISSEVPQNLSASRPQDRQFILSSKKLLLSDSGFYLCAWGPGLADFSYEQYFGPGTRLTVT.

CDR3 nucleotides: TGTGCCAGCAGTTACAACCTCAACAGGGGCTACGAGCAGTACTTC. It yields the protein CASSYNLNRGYEQYF. The rearrangement uses TRBV6-2 or TRBV6-3 and TRBJ2-7; TRBD1 matches 7 bases. The CDR3 length is 15 residues. V lost 2 bases, J lost 3 bases, and 7 bases stayed unmatched. Germline assignment: CDR1 MNHEY and CDR2 SVGEGT.

The chain has TRBV19 and TRBJ1-5; 7 bases map to TRBD1. The CDR3 has 15 amino acids. In germline, CDR1 is LNHDA, CDR2 SQIVND (reference sequence). V was clipped by 10 bases and J by 5 bases; unmatched bases: 14. The CDR3: CATTTGQTGHQPQHF. For the CDR3, the DNA is TGTGCCACAACAACGGGACAGACCGGTCATCAGCCCCAGCATTTT.

The chain links TRBV11-2 to TRBJ2-1; 9 nucleotides agree with TRBD2. J lost 10 bases, V lost 0 bases, and 7 bases had no gene match. The CDR3 totals 15 residues. Germline assignment: CDR1 SGHAT and CDR2 FQNNGV. The CDR3 loop reads CASSLESGTSWEQFF. The CDR3 DNA reads TGTGCCAGCAGCTTAGAGTCCGGGACTAGCTGGGAGCAGTTCTTC. The full variable domain, its missing parts supplied by reference TRBV11-2 and TRBJ2-1, is EAGVAQSPRYKIIEKRQSVAFWCNPISGHATLYWYQQILGQGPKLLIQFQNNGVVDDSQLPKDRFSAERLKGVDSTLKIQPAKLEDSAVYLCASSLESGTSWEQFFGPGTRLTVL.

The count of this clone is one. The chain joins TRBV24-1 to TRBJ2-1; 9 positions match TRBD1. Germline V gene lookup returns CDR1 KGHDR and CDR2 SFDVKD. This CDR3 is 16 amino acids long. J lost 8 bases, V lost 4 bases, and 11 bases had no gene match. The chain's CDR3 is CATSESGTGTGYEQFF. The CDR3 region has the DNA TGTGCCACCAGTGAGTCCGGGACAGGGACTGGATATGAGCAGTTCTTC.

This chain links TRBV5-4 with TRBJ2-1; 9 positions agree with TRBD1. The CDR3 loop spans 15 amino acids. Germline CDR1 SGHNT, CDR2 YYREEE (reference sequence). V shed 4 bases, J shed 1 base, and the junction held 3 bases outside the gene matches. CDR3 loop: CASSGGQGSYNEQFF. CDR3 in DNA: TGTGCCAGCAGCGGCGGACAGGGGTCCTACAATGAGCAGTTCTTC. Filled out from reference TRBV5-4 and TRBJ2-1, the complete variable domain reads ETGVTQSPTHLIKTRGQQVTLRCSSQSGHNTVSWYQQALGQGPQFIFQYYREEENGRGNFPPRFSGLQFPNYSSELNVNALELDDSALYLCASSGGQGSYNEQFFGPGTRLTVL.

On this clone itself: A clone one base away is much larger, so this may be a read error. This chain uses TRBV7-2 with TRBJ2-2; tentative D call: TRBD2 (6 bases). The CDR3 length is 15 residues. Germline V gives CDR1 SGHTA, CDR2 FQGNSA. Trimming removed 3 bases at V and 0 bases at J, with 8 bases between. The CDR3 DNA follows: TGTGCCAGCAGCTTCGGGGGAACGAACACCGGGGAGCTGTTTTTT. Translation gives CASSFGGTNTGELFF.

The V and J genes are TRBV7-2 and TRBJ1-1, with TRBD1 as a possible D gene (5 bases). Germline loops: CDR1 SGHTA, CDR2 FQGNSA. This CDR3 contains 15 residues. Deletions cut 4 bases from V and 8 bases from J, with 20 bases between. The DNA of the CDR3 is TGTGCCAGCAGCTCCGACCCCGGGTTGAACAGGGAAGCTTTCTTT. Translation: CASSSDPGLNREAFF.

This clone was recorded only once. The chain couples TRBV6-6 to TRBJ1-1; the match to TRBD1 covers 7 bases. The germline V gene encodes CDR1 MNHNY and CDR2 SVGAGI (reference sequence). The CDR3 runs to 14 residues. With V trimmed by 5 bases and J by 1 base, 4 bases remained unmatched. In nucleotides, the CDR3 is TGTGCCAGCAGTCATCAGGGGGGGAACACTGAAGCTTTCTTT. It is translated as CASSHQGGNTEAFF.

In DNA, the CDR3 is TGTGCCAGCAGCCCCCCCCAGCGGGGGCGTAATGAGCAGTTCTTC. The encoded protein is CASSPPQRGRNEQFF. This sequence joins TRBV14 and TRBJ2-1; 8 bases agree with TRBD2. In germline, CDR1 is SGHDN, CDR2 FVKESK. V lost 4 bases, J lost 7 bases, and 9 bases stayed unmatched. This CDR3 region has 15 residues. The whole variable domain, remainder taken from reference TRBV14 and TRBJ2-1, is EAGVTQFPSHSVIEKGQTVTLRCDPISGHDNLYWYRRVMGKEIKFLLHFVKESKQDESGMPNNRFLAERTGGTYSTLKVQPAELEDSGVYFCASSPPQRGRNEQFFGPGTRLTVL.

The chain is built from TRBV6-4 and TRBJ2-2, with D possibly matching TRBD2 (6 bases). This CDR3 comprises 15 residues. Trimming removed 3 bases at V and 2 bases at J, with 10 bases between. Germline values: CDR1 MRHNA, CDR2 SNTAGT. CDR3: CASSEEGLNTGELFF. DNA for the CDR3: TGTGCCAGCAGTGAGGAGGGCCTCAACACCGGGGAGCTGTTTTTT.

The chain is built from TRBV6-5 and TRBJ1-6; weak D call: TRBD1 (5 bases). From germline, CDR1 is MNHEY and CDR2 SVGAGI. V gave up 4 bases and J gave up 10 bases, with 14 bases separating them. The CDR3 is 14 residues long. The CDR3 DNA is TGTGCCAGCAGTTCAGGGTTTTTCGAGTCACCCCTCCACTTT. Amino acids: CASSSGFFESPLHF.

The chain employs TRBV10-1 and TRBJ2-7; 7 positions agree with TRBD2. The CDR3 consists of 12 residues. The germline V gene encodes CDR1 WNHNN and CDR2 SYGVQD (reference sequence). Trimming at V came to 6 bases and at J to 2 bases, leaving 1 base not matched to a gene. CDR3 residues: CASRRGTYEQYF. CDR3 in DNA: TGCGCCAGCAGGCGGGGGACCTACGAGCAGTACTTC.

This chain uses TRBV12-3 or TRBV12-4 with TRBJ1-6; D remains unclear. Trimming stripped 5 bases from V and 7 bases from J, with 6 bases between. There are 12 residues in the CDR3. DNA of the CDR3: TGTGCCAGCAGTATACACAATTCACCCCTCCACTTT. Its protein product is CASSIHNSPLHF.

The V gene is TRBV7-2, the J gene TRBJ2-7, with TRBD2 as a possible D gene (6 bases). The CDR3 contains 16 residues. Germline V lookup: CDR1 SGHTA, CDR2 FQGNSA. The ends were cut back, 5 bases at V and 1 base at J, with 18 bases in the middle. CDR3 protein: CASSRRDSLGSYEQYF. Here the CDR3 DNA reads TGTGCCAGCAGCCGTAGGGACTCCCTAGGATCCTACGAGCAGTACTTC.

This chain uses TRBV29-1 with TRBJ1-3; tentative D call: TRBD1 (6 bases). Germline CDR1 SQVTM, CDR2 ANQGSEA. The V gene lost 7 bases and the J gene lost 3 bases, with 10 bases spanning the gap. The CDR3 has 12 residues. The CDR3 DNA reads as TGCAGCGGACGGGACATTGGAAACACCATATATTTT. This codes for CSGRDIGNTIYF.

The chain has TRBV28 and TRBJ2-3; 8 bases agree with TRBD2. This CDR3 contains 16 residues. Germline V lookup: CDR1 MDHEN, CDR2 SYDVKM. V trimming: 9 bases; J trimming: 2 bases; junction bases outside the gene matches: 13. The CDR3 spells CASPPPGSGNTDTQYF. The CDR3 DNA sequence: TGTGCCAGTCCCCCGCCGGGTAGCGGGAACACAGATACGCAGTATTTT.

This sequence joins TRBV2 and TRBJ1-2; no firm D call. The CDR3 contains 13 residues. Germline CDR1 reads SNHLY; CDR2 reads FYNNEI. Trimming cost V 0 bases and J 6 bases, with 8 bases left between them. The DNA of the CDR3 is TGTGCCAGCAGTGAAGCCAGAGGTAATGGCTACACCTTC. Its protein product is CASSEARGNGYTF.

The V call is TRBV4-3, the J call TRBJ2-1, with D hard to call. V was clipped by 0 bases and J by 6 bases, with 9 bases between them. CDR1 LGHNA and CDR2 YSLEER come from the germline V gene. The CDR3 is 14 residues long. The CDR3 DNA reads as TGCGCCAGCAGCCAAGATCTCTATCCCAATGAGCAGTTCTTC. Translation gives CASSQDLYPNEQFF.